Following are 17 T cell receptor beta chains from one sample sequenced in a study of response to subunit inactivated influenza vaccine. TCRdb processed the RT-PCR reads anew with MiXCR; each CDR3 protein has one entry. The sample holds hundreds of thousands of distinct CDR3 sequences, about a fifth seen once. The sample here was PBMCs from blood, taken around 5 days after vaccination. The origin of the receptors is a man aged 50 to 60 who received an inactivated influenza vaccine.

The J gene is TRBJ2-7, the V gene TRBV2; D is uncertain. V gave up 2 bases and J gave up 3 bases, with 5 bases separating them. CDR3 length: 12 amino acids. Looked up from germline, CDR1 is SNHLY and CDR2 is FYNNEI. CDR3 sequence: CASSEFYYEQYF. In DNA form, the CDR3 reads TGTGCCAGCAGTGAATTTTACTACGAGCAGTACTTC.

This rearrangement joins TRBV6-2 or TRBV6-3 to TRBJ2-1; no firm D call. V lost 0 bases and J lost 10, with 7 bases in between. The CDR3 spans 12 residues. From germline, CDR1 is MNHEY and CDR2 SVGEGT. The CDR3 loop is CASSYSPPEQFF. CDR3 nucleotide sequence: TGTGCCAGCAGTTACTCCCCTCCGGAGCAGTTCTTC.

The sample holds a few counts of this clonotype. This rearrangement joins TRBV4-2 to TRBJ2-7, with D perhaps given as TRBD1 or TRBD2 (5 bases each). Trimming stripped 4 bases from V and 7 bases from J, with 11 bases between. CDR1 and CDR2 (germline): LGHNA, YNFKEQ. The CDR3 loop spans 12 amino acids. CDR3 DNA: TGTGCCAGCAGCCGCATCGGGGCGGAGCAGTACTTC. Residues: CASSRIGAEQYF.

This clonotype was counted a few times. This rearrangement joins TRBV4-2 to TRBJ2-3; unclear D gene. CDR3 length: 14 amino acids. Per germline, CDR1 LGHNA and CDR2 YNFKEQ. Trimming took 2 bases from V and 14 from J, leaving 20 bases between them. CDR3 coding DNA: TGTGCCAGCAGCCAACCGGAAACGGCCCCGGGTTTGTATTTT. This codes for CASSQPETAPGLYF.

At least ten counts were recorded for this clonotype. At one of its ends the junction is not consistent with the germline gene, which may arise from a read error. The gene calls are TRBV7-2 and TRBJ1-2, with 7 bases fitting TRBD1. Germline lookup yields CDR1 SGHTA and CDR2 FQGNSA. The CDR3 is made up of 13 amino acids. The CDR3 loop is CASSAPGQSFFAF. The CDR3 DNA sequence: TGTGCCAGCAGCGCACCGGGACAGAGTTTCTTCGCCTTC.

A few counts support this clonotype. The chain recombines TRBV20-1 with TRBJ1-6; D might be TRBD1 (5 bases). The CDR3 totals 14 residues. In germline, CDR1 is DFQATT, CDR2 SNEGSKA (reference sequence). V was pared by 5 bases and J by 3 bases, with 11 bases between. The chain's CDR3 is CSAGDGFYNSPLHF. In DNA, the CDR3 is TGCAGTGCTGGGGACGGGTTCTATAATTCACCCCTCCACTTT.

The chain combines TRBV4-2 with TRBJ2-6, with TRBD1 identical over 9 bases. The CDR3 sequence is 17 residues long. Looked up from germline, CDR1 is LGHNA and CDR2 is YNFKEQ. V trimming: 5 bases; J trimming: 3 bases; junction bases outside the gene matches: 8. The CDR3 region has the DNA TGTGCCAGCAGCGCCCCACAGGGGGCGCTTGGGGCCAACGTCCTGACTTTC. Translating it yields CASSAPQGALGANVLTF.

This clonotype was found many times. The CDR3 spells CASSLDQETQYF. CDR3 DNA sequence: TGCGCCAGCAGCTTGGACCAAGAGACCCAGTACTTC. The V and J genes are TRBV5-1 and TRBJ2-5, with D unclear. Germline V gene lookup returns CDR1 SGHRS and CDR2 YFSETQ. The CDR3 is 12 amino acids. V lost 0 bases and J lost 0, with 0 bases in between.

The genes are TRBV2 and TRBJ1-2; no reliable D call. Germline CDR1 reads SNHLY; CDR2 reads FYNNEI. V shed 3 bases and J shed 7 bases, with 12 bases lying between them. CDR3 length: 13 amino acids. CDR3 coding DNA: TGTGCCAGCAGTGAGGTCCGAACCTGTGGCTACACCTTC. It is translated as CASSEVRTCGYTF. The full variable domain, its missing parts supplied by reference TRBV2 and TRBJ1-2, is EPEVTQTPSHQVTQMGQEVILRCVPISNHLYFYWYRQILGQKVEFLVSFYNNEISEKSEIFDDQFSVERPDGSNFTLKIRSTKLEDSAMYFCASSEVRTCGYTFGSGTRLTVV.

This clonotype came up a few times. CDR3 region: CASSPHGNPLTDTQYF. The CDR3 nucleotides are TGTGCCAGCAGCCCCCACGGTAACCCTCTCACAGATACGCAGTATTTT. The rearrangement links TRBV7-9 to TRBJ2-3; no clear D gene. Trimming removed 5 bases at V and 2 bases at J, with 17 bases between. CDR3 length equals 16 residues. CDR1 and CDR2 (germline): SEHNR, FQNEAQ (reference sequence).

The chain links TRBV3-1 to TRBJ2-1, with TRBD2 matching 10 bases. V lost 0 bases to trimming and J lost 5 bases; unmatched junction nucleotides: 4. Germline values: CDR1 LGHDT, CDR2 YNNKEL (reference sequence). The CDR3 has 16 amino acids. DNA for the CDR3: TGTGCCAGCAGCCAAGACTTAGCGGGAGGTCACAATGAGCAGTTCTTC. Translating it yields CASSQDLAGGHNEQFF.

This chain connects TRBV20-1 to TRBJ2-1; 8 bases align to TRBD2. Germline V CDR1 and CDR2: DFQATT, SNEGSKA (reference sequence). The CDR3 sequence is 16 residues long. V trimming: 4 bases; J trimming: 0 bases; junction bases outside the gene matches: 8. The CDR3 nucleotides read TGCAGTGCTAATCCACTAAGCGGGAGCTCCTACAATGAGCAGTTCTTC. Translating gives CSANPLSGSSYNEQFF.

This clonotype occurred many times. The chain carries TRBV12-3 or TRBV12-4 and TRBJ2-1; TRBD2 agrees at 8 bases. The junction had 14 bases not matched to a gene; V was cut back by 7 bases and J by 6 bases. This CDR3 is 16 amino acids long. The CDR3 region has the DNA TGTGCCAGCACCCAAACGGCGGGGGGCCAGGTCAATGAGCAGTTCTTC. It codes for CASTQTAGGQVNEQFF.

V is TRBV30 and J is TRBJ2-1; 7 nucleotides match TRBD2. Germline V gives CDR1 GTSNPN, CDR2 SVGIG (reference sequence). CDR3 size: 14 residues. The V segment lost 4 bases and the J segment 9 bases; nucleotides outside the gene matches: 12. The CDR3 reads CAWNRDGGTGEQFF. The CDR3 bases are TGTGCCTGGAACCGGGACGGGGGGACTGGTGAGCAGTTCTTC.

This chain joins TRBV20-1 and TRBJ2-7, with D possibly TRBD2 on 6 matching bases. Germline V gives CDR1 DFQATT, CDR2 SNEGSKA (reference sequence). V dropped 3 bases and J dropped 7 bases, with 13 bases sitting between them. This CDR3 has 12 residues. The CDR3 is CSASKAGDEQYF. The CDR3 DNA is TGCAGTGCTAGCAAAGCGGGTGATGAGCAGTACTTC.

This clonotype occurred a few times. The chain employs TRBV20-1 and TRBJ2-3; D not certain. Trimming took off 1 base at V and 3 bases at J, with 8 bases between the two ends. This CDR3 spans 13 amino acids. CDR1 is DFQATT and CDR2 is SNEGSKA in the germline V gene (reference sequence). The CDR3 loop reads CSARGTKTDTQYF. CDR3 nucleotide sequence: TGCAGTGCTAGAGGAACTAAAACAGATACGCAGTATTTT.

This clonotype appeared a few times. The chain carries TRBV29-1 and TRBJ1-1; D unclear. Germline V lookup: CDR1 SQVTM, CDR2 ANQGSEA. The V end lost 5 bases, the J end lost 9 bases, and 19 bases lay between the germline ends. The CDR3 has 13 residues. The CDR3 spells CSVIASLTHKAFF. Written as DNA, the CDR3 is TGCAGCGTTATTGCCTCCCTGACTCACAAAGCTTTCTTT.